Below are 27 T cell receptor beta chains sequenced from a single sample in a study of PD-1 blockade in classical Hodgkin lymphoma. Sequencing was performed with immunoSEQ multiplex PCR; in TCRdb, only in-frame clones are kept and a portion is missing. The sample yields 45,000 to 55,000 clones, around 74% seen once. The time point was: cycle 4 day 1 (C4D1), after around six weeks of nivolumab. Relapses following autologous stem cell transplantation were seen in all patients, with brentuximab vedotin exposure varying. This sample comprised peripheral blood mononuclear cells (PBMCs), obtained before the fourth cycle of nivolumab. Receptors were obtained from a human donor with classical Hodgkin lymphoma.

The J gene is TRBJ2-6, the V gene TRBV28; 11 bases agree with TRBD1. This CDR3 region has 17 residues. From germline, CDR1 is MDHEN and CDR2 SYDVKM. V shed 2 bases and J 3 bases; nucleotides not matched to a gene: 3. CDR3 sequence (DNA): TGTGCCAGCAGTTTACTGGGACAGGGGGTTGGGGCCAACGTCCTGACTTTC. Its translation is CASSLLGQGVGANVLTF. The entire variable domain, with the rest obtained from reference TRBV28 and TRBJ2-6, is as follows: DVKVTQSSRYLVKRTGEKVFLECVQDMDHENMFWYRQDPGLGLRLIYFSYDVKMKEKGDIPEGYSVSREKKERFSLILESASTNQTSMYLCASSLLGQGVGANVLTFGAGSRLTVL.

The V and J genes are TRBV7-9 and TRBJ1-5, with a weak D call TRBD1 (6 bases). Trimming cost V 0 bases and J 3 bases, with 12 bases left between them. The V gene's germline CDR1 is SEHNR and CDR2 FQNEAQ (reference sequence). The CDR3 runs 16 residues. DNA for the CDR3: TGTGCCAGCAGCTTAGCGGGTGGGGGCCCCAATCAGCCCCAGCATTTT. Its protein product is CASSLAGGGPNQPQHF.

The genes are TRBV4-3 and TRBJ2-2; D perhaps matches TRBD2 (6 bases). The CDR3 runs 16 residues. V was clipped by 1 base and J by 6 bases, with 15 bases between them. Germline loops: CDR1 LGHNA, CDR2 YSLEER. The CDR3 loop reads CASSQGPSVSSGELFF. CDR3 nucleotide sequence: TGCGCCAGCAGCCAAGGGCCTAGCGTTTCCTCCGGGGAGCTGTTTTTT.

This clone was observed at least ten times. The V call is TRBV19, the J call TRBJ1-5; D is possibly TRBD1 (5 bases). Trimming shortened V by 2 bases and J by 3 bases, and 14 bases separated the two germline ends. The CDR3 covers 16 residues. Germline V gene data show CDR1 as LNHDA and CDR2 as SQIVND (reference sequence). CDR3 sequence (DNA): TGTGCCAGTAGTATATTTTCAGGGCCCGCCAATCAGCCCCAGCATTTT. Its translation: CASSIFSGPANQPQHF.

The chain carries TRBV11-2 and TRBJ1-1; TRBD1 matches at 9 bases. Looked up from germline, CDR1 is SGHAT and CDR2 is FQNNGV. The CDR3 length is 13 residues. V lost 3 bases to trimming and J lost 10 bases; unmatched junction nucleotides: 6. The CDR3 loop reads CASSFSTGGSAFF. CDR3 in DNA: TGTGCCAGCAGCTTTTCAACAGGGGGCTCAGCTTTCTTT.

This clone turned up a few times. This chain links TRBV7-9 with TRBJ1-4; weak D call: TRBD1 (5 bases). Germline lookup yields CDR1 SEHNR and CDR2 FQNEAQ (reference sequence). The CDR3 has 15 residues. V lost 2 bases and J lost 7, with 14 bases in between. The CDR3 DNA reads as TGTGCCAGCAGCTTAATCGCAGGGACGCGTGAAAAACTGTTTTTT. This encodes CASSLIAGTREKLFF.

CDR3 DNA sequence: TGTGCCAGCAGAAGGGACAGGGACGAGCAGTACTTC. It is translated as CASRRDRDEQYF. The chain has TRBV6-5 and TRBJ2-7; 9 nucleotides align to TRBD1. With 6 bases clipped from V and 5 bases from J, the junction kept 2 bases outside the gene matches. CDR1 is MNHEY, CDR2 SVGAGI, per germline. The CDR3 contains 12 residues.

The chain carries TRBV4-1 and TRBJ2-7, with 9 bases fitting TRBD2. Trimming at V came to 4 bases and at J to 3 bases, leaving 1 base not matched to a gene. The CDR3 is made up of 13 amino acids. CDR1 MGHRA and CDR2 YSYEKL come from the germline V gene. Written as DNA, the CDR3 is TGCGCCAGCAGCCGCGGGGGGGGCTACGAGCAGTACTTC. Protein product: CASSRGGGYEQYF.

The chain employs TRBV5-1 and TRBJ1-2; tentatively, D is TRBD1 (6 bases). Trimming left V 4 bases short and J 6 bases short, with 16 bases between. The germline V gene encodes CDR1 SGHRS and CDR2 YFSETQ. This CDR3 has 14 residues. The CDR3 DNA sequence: TGCGCCAGCAGCCTACAACCAGGGGCAGATGGCTACACCTTC. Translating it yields CASSLQPGADGYTF.

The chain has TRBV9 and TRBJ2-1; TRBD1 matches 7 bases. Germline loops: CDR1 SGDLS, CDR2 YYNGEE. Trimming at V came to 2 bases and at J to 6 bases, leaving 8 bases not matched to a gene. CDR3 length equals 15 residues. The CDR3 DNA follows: TGTGCCAGCAGCGTTGACAGGGCTCGGCGCAATGAGCAGTTCTTC. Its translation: CASSVDRARRNEQFF.

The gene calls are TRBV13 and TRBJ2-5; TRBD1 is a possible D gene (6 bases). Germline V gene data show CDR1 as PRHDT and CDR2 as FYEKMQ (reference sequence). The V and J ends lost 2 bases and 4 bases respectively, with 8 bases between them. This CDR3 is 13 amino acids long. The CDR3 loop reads CASSLPGAETQYF. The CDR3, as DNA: TGTGCCAGCAGCTTACCAGGGGCAGAGACCCAGTACTTC.

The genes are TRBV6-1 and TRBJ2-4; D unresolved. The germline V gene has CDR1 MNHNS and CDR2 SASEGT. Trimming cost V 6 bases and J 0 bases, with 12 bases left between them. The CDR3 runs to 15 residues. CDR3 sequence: CASRVSQLAKNIQYF. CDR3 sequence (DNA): TGTGCCAGCAGGGTGTCCCAACTAGCCAAAAACATTCAGTACTTC.

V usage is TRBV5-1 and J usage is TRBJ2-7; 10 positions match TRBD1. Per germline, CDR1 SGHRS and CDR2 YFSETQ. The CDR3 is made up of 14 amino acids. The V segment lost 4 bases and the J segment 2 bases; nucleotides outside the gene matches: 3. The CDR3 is CASSLGTGAYEQYF. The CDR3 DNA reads TGCGCCAGCAGCCTCGGGACAGGGGCCTACGAGCAGTACTTC.

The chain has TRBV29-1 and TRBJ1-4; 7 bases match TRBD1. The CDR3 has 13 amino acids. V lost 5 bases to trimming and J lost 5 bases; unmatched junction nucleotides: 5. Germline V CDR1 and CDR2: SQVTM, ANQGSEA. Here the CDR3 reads CSVLGQVNEKLFF. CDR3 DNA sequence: TGCAGCGTTCTTGGACAGGTCAATGAAAAACTGTTTTTT.

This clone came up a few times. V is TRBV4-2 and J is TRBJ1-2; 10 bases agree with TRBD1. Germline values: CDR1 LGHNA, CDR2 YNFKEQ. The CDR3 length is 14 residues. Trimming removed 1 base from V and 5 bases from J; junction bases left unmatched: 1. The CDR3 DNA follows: TGTGCCAGCAGCCAAGGGACAGGGGGATATGGCTACACCTTC. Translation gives CASSQGTGGYGYTF.

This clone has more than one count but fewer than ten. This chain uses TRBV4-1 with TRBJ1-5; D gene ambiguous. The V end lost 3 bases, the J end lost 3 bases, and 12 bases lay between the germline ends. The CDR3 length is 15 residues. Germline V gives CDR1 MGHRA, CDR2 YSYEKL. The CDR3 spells CASSHGRRNNQPQHF. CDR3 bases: TGCGCCAGCAGCCACGGACGACGGAACAATCAGCCCCAGCATTTT.

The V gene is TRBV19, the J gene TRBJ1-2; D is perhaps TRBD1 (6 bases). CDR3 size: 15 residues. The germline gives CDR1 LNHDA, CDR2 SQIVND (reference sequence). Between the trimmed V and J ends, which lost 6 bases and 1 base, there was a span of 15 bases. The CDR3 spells CASSSRDIINYGYTF. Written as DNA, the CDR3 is TGTGCCAGTAGCTCAAGGGACATCATTAACTATGGCTACACCTTC.

The CDR3 protein is CASSEVRAGEYEQYF. As DNA, the CDR3 is TGTGCCAGCAGTGAAGTTAGGGCGGGGGAGTACGAGCAGTACTTC. This sequence joins TRBV6-1 and TRBJ2-7, with 7 bases that match TRBD2. Looked up from germline, CDR1 is MNHNS and CDR2 is SASEGT. The CDR3 is 15 amino acids. The V segment lost 1 base and the J segment 4 bases; nucleotides outside the gene matches: 7.

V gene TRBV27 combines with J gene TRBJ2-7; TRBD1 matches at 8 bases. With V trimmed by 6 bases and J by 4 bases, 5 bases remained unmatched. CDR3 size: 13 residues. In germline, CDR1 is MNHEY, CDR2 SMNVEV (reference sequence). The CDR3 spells CASSLDRGYEQYF. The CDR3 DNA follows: TGTGCCAGCAGCCTAGACAGGGGTTACGAGCAGTACTTC.

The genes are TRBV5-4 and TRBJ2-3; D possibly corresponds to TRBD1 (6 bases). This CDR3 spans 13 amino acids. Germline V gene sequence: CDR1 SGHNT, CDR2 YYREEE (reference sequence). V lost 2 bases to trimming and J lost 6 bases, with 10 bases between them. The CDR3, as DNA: TGTGCCAGCAGCTTACAGGGAGTGGATACGCAGTATTTT. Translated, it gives CASSLQGVDTQYF.

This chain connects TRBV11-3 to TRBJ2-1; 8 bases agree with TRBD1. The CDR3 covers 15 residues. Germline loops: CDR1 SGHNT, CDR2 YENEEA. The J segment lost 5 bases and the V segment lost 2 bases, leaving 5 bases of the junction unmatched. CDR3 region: CASSLNTDRDNEQFF. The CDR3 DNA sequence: TGTGCCAGCAGCTTAAATACGGACAGGGACAATGAGCAGTTCTTC.

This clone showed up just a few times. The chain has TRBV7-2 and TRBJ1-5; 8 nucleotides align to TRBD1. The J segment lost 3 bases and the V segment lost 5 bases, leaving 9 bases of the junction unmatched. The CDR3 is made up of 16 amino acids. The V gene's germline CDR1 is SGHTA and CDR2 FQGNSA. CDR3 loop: CASSILPGQVNQPQHF. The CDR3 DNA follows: TGTGCCAGCAGCATACTACCGGGACAGGTCAATCAGCCCCAGCATTTT.

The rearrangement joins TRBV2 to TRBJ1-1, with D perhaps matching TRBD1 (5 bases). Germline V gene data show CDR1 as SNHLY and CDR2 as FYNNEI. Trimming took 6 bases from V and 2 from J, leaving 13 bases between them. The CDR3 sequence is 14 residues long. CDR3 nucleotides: TGTGCCAGCAGGATGGGGGGGGAAAACACTGAAGCTTTCTTT. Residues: CASRMGGENTEAFF.

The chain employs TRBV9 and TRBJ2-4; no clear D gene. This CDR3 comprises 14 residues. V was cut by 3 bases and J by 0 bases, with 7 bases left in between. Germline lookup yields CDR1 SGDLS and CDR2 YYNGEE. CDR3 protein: CASSASLAKNIQYF. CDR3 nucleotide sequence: TGTGCCAGCAGCGCCAGCCTAGCCAAAAACATTCAGTACTTC.

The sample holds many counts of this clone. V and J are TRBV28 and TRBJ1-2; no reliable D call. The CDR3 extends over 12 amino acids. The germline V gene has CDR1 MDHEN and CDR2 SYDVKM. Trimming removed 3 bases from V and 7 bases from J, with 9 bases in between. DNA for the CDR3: TGTGCCAGCAGTTTTTGGGGTCTTGGCTACACCTTC. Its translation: CASSFWGLGYTF.

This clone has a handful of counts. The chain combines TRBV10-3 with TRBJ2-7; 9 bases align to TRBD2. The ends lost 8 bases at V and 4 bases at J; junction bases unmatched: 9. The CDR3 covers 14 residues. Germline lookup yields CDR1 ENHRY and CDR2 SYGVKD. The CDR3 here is CAIGAPGLAYEQYF. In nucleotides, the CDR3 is TGTGCCATCGGAGCGCCGGGACTAGCATACGAGCAGTACTTC.

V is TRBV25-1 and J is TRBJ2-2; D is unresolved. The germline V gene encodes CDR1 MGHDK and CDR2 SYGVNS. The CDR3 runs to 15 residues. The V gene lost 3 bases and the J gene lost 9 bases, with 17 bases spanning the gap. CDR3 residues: CASSEIGPGLRELFF. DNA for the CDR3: TGTGCCAGCAGTGAGATTGGACCCGGTCTGCGGGAGCTGTTTTTT.